This T cell receptor beta chain was found in a study of blood T cell repertoires in COVID-19. The method was immunoSEQ multiplex PCR; TCRdb's version includes in-frame clones alone and lacks a portion of them. This table holds a few hundred thousand clones, 80% to 90% found once. The clonotype was recovered from a woman aged 25-40 years who had recovered from COVID-19. The sample comprised PBMCs or T cells enriched from blood (not recorded which).

Here the CDR3 reads CATSSQGQGGHEQYF. CDR3 in DNA: TGTGCCACCAGCAGCCAGGGACAGGGGGGACACGAGCAGTACTTC. V and J are TRBV15 and TRBJ2-7, with 11 positions matching TRBD1. The junction had 6 bases not matched to a gene; V was cut back by 3 bases and J by 5 bases. CDR1 LNHNV and CDR2 YYDKDF come from the germline V gene (reference sequence). The CDR3 sequence is 15 residues long.